This T cell receptor beta chain was observed in a study of tumor-infiltrating lymphocytes in localized non-small cell lung cancer. Study in general: The cohort mixed smokers and never-smokers, several histologies, and some post-neoadjuvant-chemotherapy samples.

The CDR3 runs to 14 residues. The germline V gene encodes CDR1 SGDLS and CDR2 YYNGEE. Trimming at V came to 0 bases and at J to 5 bases, leaving 3 bases not matched to a gene. This table comes from immunoSEQ multiplex PCR, and its TCRdb copy is limited to in-frame clones, with some not included. Of around 13,000 clones listed, 80% to 90% are singletons. The sequenced material came from uninvolved lung tissue not adjacent to the tumor. This clonotype originated in a human donor with non-small cell lung cancer. V gene TRBV9 combines with J gene TRBJ2-5, with 8 bases aligning to TRBD2. The CDR3 coding sequence is TGTGCCAGCAGCGTAGCGGGGGGGTGGGAGACCCAGTACTTC. Amino acids: CASSVAGGWETQYF.